The following is a T cell receptor (beta chain) sequence with its context. No antigen is known for it. These data belong to a study of beta chain features in type 1 diabetes. CDR1 and CDR2 from the germline V gene are MNHEY and SVGAGI. Trimming shortened V by 8 bases and J by 0 bases, and 15 bases separated the two germline ends. CDR3 size: 15 residues. Sorted populations were all over 95% pure. Since all of the isolated RNA was reverse transcribed, expressed TCRB transcripts were what got sequenced. TCRdb's copy holds only in-frame clones and misses some; the assay was immunoSEQ multiplex PCR. The table has about 620,000 clones, 15% seen once. Study observations and caveats: Cells that show high TCR expression could be over-represented by cDNA sequencing. Researchers reported that naive, central memory and Treg TCRB repertoires appeared more similar in patients than in healthy donors.

This TCR was sampled from a man between 18 and 29 years old in good health. The chain has TRBV6-5 and TRBJ2-3, with D unresolved. The sequenced sample was naive CD4+ T cells from blood. This chain's CDR3 is CASGLVSGSTDTQYF. The CDR3, as DNA: TGTGCCAGCGGTCTAGTCTCCGGGAGCACAGATACGCAGTATTTT.